The sequence of this T cell receptor (beta chain) was determined in a study of spatial heterogeneity in lung cancer. This clonotype counts as medium-sized. Time point noted: sample taken at primary tumor resection. The donors comprised around 72 untreated early-stage non-small cell lung cancer patients. Sequencing of whole RNA from tumor, nontumor lung or frozen PBMC involved no sorting. A distinct unique molecular identifier was carried by each TCR cDNA molecule. TCRdb analysed the 5' RACE reads with MiXCR anew, one entry per CDR3 protein. The sample has about 5,000 distinct CDR3 sequences; about 4.2% are singletons. V was clipped by 4 bases and J by 7 bases; unmatched bases: 9. The CDR3 consists of 14 residues. CDR1 is SGDLS, CDR2 YYNGEE, per germline.

The specimen was normal lung tissue next to the tumor, collected at surgery. The TCR was taken from a male donor with early-stage non-small cell lung cancer. The chain is built from TRBV9 and TRBJ2-5; 8 bases fit TRBD1. The CDR3 spells CASSSQGGTTTQYF. DNA of the CDR3: TGTGCCAGCAGCTCACAGGGGGGAACGACGACCCAGTACTTC.